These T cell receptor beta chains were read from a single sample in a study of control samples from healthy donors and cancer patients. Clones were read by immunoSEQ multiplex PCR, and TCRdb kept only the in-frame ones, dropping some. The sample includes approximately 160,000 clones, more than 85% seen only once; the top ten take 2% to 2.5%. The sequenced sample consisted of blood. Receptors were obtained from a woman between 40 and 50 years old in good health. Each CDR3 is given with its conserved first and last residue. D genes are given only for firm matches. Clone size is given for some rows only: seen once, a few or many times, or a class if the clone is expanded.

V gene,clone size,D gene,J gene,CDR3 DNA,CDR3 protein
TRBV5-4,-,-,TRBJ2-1,TGTGCCAGCAGCTTTCCGGGGGGCGGTGAGCAGTTCTTC,CASSFPGGGEQFF
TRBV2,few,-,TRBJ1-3,TGTGCCAGCTTTCGGCTCCTCTCTGGAAACACCATATATTTT,CASFRLLSGNTIYF
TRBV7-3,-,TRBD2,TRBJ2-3,TGTGCCAGCAGCTTAGTGGGACTAGCGGGGGGGACAGATACGCAGTATTTT,CASSLVGLAGGTDTQYF
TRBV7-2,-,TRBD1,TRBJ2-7,TGTGCCAGCAGCCCAGGGGGCCTCTCTATGGAGCAGTACTTC,CASSPGGLSMEQYF
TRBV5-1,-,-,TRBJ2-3,TGCGCCAGCAGCTTCGGGCCTACAGAAGATACGCAGTATTTT,CASSFGPTEDTQYF
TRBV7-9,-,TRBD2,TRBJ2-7,TGTGCCAGCAGCTTAGTCCTGGGGACTAGGCCTCACGAGCAGTACTTC,CASSLVLGTRPHEQYF
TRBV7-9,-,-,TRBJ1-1,TGTGCCAGCAGCTTAGAGTACGGCACTGAAGCTTTCTTT,CASSLEYGTEAFF
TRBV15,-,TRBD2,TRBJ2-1,TGTGCCACCAGCAGGGGACTAGCGGGGGGAATATACAATGAGCAGTTCTTC,CATSRGLAGGIYNEQFF
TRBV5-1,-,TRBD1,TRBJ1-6,TGCGCCAGCAGCTCAACAGGGGAGAGCTCCTATAATTCACCCCTCCACTTT,CASSSTGESSYNSPLHF
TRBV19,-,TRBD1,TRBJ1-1,TGTGCCAGTAGTAGTGGGACAGGGAGGACTGAAGCTTTCTTT,CASSSGTGRTEAFF
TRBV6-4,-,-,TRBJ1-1,TGTGCCAGCAGCCGCGACAGTGGACCCTACGAAGCTTTCTTT,CASSRDSGPYEAFF
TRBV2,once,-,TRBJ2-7,TGTGCCAGCAGTGTCGGCGAGCAGTACTTC,CASSVGEQYF
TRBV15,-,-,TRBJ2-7,TGTGCCACCAGCAGAGACCCAGGGTCGGGCGAGCAGTACTTC,CATSRDPGSGEQYF
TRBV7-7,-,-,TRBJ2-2,TGTGCCAGCAGCTTAGTATTCTCCGGGGAGCTGTTTTTT,CASSLVFSGELFF
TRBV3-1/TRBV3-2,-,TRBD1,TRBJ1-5,TGTGCCAGCAGCCCCGAGAGGGGGCGCGCATATAGCAATCAGCCCCAGCATTTT,CASSPERGRAYSNQPQHF
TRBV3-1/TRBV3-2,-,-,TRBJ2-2,TGTGCCAGCAGCCAAGCGGGGTATGGCGGGGAGCTGTTTTTT,CASSQAGYGGELFF
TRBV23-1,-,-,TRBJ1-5,TGCGCCAGCAGTCCCACGTCAGGGTGCAATCAGCCCCAGCATTTT,CASSPTSGCNQPQHF
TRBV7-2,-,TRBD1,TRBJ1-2,TGTGCCAGCAGCTTAGACAGGGGTTATGGCTACACCTTC,CASSLDRGYGYTF
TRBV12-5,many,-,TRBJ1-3,TGTGCTAGTGGCCCCCTGGAGGCCGGAAACACCATATATTTT,CASGPLEAGNTIYF
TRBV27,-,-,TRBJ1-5,TGTGCCAGCAGTTTGGGGGGCCCCAATCAGCCCCAGCATTTT,CASSLGGPNQPQHF
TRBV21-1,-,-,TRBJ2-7,TGTGCCAGCAGCAAACTTGGGTACTCATCCTACGAGCAGTACTTC,CASSKLGYSSYEQYF
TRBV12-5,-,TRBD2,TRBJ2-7,TGTGCTAGTGTACTCAGACTAGCGGGGGGGGATGTCGAGCAGTACTTC,CASVLRLAGGDVEQYF
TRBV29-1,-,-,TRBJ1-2,TGCAGCGTTGAAGAACAGGGAATCGGCTACACCTTC,CSVEEQGIGYTF
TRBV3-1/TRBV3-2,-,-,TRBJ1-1,TGTGCCAGCAGCCAAGTAGCCATGAACACTGAAGCTTTCTTT,CASSQVAMNTEAFF
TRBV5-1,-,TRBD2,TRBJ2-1,TGCGCCAGCAGCTTGGCGGGGGGGCCCAATGAGCAGTTCTTC,CASSLAGGPNEQFF
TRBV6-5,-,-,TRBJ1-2,TGTGCCAGCAGTTACTCCCGGTCAGGGAACTATGGCTACACCTTC,CASSYSRSGNYGYTF